This T cell receptor beta chain was captured in a study of blood T cell repertoires in COVID-19. Study-level background: Italy, Spain and the United States were the sources of the convalescent and acute COVID-19 samples. PBMCs, B-cell-depleted T cells, or T cells provided the cDNA or gDNA that made up the material.

As originally analysed: Counts of nucleated cells, estimated from reference gene primer amplification, were obtained. Assay used: immunoSEQ multiplex PCR; TCRdb lists only in-frame clones, some missing. V, J and clone size were drawn from that table, and D and trimming were deduced from the DNA. The sample lists about 20,000 clones, 80% to 90% seen once, with 25% to 30% in the top ten. The germline CDR1 and CDR2 sequences are SQVTM and ANQGSEA. This CDR3 region has 14 residues. V shed 7 bases, J shed 0 bases, and the junction held 6 bases outside the gene matches. The chain is built from TRBV29-1 and TRBJ2-1; 7 nucleotides match TRBD1. Source material: peripheral blood. This TCR was recovered from a human donor with active COVID-19. The donor label of this sample is uncertain. CDR3 region: CSGRDSSSYNEQFF. DNA for the CDR3: TGCAGCGGAAGGGACAGCAGCTCCTACAATGAGCAGTTCTTC.